This passage covers 32 T cell receptor beta chains from one sample sequenced in a study of blood T cell repertoires in COVID-19. Clones were sequenced by immunoSEQ multiplex PCR, and TCRdb holds only the in-frame ones, with some missing. The sample has some 140,000 clones, 70% to 90% seen once. Sequenced material: peripheral blood. These receptors originate from a human donor in a cohort sampled during active COVID-19.

The rearrangement links TRBV6-1 to TRBJ2-2; D is uncertain. The CDR3 contains 17 residues. CDR1 MNHNS and CDR2 SASEGT come from the germline V gene. Trimming stripped 2 bases from V and 0 bases from J, with 13 bases between. The CDR3 protein is CASSEFPVSTNTGELFF. The CDR3 DNA follows: TGTGCCAGCAGTGAATTCCCAGTCTCCACGAACACCGGGGAGCTGTTTTTT.

This clone was seen just once. The V call is TRBV3-1 (or the pseudogene TRBV3-2), the J call TRBJ1-6; D remains unclear. Germline V gene data show CDR1 as LGHDT and CDR2 as YNNKEL (reference sequence). This CDR3 is 15 amino acids long. V was cut by 2 bases and J by 6 bases, with 11 bases left in between. The CDR3 DNA follows: TGTGCCAGCAGCCAACTCAGCAGGCTTAATTCACCCCTCCACTTT. It yields the protein CASSQLSRLNSPLHF.

The CDR3 is CASSEPRTGVGYTF. The CDR3 bases are TGTGCCAGCAGTGAACCACGGACAGGGGTCGGCTACACCTTC. The chain recombines TRBV6-1 with TRBJ1-2; TRBD1 aligns across 9 bases. Trimming cost V 2 bases and J 8 bases; bases outside gene matches: 6. Germline CDR1 MNHNS, CDR2 SASEGT. The CDR3 is 14 amino acids.

The rearrangement uses TRBV3-1 (or the pseudogene TRBV3-2) and TRBJ1-5, with TRBD1 matching over 9 bases. Germline V lookup: CDR1 LGHDT, CDR2 YNNKEL (reference sequence). This CDR3 comprises 17 residues. Trimming removed 1 base from V and 7 bases from J; junction bases left unmatched: 11. The CDR3: CASSQAGTGKLSQPQHF. The CDR3 nucleotides read TGTGCCAGCAGCCAAGCCGGGACAGGGAAACTTAGCCAGCCCCAGCATTTT.

V and J are TRBV10-3 and TRBJ2-7, with TRBD2 matching 11 bases. The ends lost 10 bases at V and 0 bases at J; junction bases unmatched: 8. CDR3 length: 15 amino acids. CDR1 ENHRY and CDR2 SYGVKD come from the germline V gene. CDR3 in amino acids: CATKLAGESSYEQYF. The CDR3 DNA sequence: TGTGCCACCAAACTAGCGGGGGAAAGCTCCTACGAGCAGTACTTC.

V and J are TRBV3-1 (or the pseudogene TRBV3-2) and TRBJ2-7; D may be TRBD1 (5 bases). The V end lost 1 base, the J end lost 2 bases, and 12 bases lay between the germline ends. Germline V gene data show CDR1 as LGHDT and CDR2 as YNNKEL (reference sequence). CDR3 size: 15 residues. The CDR3 nucleotides read TGTGCCAGCAGCCAAGGGCAGGGTCTGCCCTACGAGCAGTACTTC. Translating gives CASSQGQGLPYEQYF.

V usage is TRBV7-8 and J usage is TRBJ2-7, with D possibly TRBD1 on 6 matching bases. CDR3 length: 16 residues. V was cut by 1 base and J by 3 bases, with 16 bases left in between. In germline, CDR1 is SGHVS, CDR2 FQNEAQ. This CDR3 is CASSLGTQGKGYEQYF. The DNA for the CDR3 is TGTGCCAGCAGCTTAGGTACACAGGGAAAGGGCTACGAGCAGTACTTC.

The table lists this clone with a few counts. The chain couples TRBV9 to TRBJ1-3; D might be TRBD1 (5 bases). V lost 4 bases to trimming and J lost 4 bases, with 15 bases between them. The CDR3 is 15 residues long. CDR1 is SGDLS, CDR2 YYNGEE, per germline. The CDR3 DNA sequence: TGTGCCAGCAGCCGAACCCCAGGGCGCGGAAACACCATATATTTT. The encoded protein is CASSRTPGRGNTIYF.

The DNA of the CDR3 is TGTGCCAGCAGCCGGACTACCACTGAAGCTTTCTTT. Translating gives CASSRTTTEAFF. The V gene is TRBV6-2 or TRBV6-3, the J gene TRBJ1-1; D unclear. The V end was cut by 6 bases, the J end by 4 bases, with 9 bases between. This CDR3 comprises 12 residues. Germline CDR1 and CDR2: MNHEY and SVGEGT.

A few counts support this clone. This sequence joins TRBV5-4 and TRBJ1-6; TRBD1 is a possible D gene (6 bases). V lost 3 bases to trimming and J lost 6 bases, with 10 bases between them. The CDR3 runs to 14 residues. The germline CDR1 and CDR2 sequences are SGHNT and YYREEE (reference sequence). The CDR3 sequence is CASSSTGLNSPLHF. The CDR3 nucleotides are TGTGCCAGCAGCTCTACAGGGCTTAATTCACCCCTCCACTTT.

The V and J genes are TRBV7-9 and TRBJ2-3, with 8 bases fitting TRBD2. V dropped 8 bases and J dropped 2; count of bases not matched to a gene: 3. Germline V CDR1 and CDR2: SEHNR, FQNEAQ (reference sequence). The length of the CDR3 is 13 residues. This chain's CDR3 is CASRGLVTDTQYF. The CDR3 nucleotides read TGTGCCAGCCGGGGACTAGTCACAGATACGCAGTATTTT.

The CDR3 region has the DNA TGTGCCTCCAGCGGACGGAGATATCTCGAGCAGTACTTC. Amino acid sequence: CASSGRRYLEQYF. The chain has TRBV12-3 or TRBV12-4 and TRBJ2-7; TRBD2 is a possible D gene (5 bases). The CDR3 spans 13 residues. Trimming removed 11 bases from V and 6 bases from J, with 20 bases in between.

The chain has TRBV7-9 and TRBJ1-6, with 8 bases lining up with TRBD1. The CDR3 has 16 residues. Looked up from germline, CDR1 is SEHNR and CDR2 is FQNEAQ (reference sequence). V shed 2 bases and J 9 bases; nucleotides not matched to a gene: 9. The CDR3 sequence: CASSLKAGGSGSPLHF. CDR3 DNA: TGTGCCAGCAGCTTAAAGGCAGGGGGCAGCGGTTCACCCCTCCACTTT.

The rearrangement joins TRBV19 to TRBJ1-2; unclear D gene. The CDR3 spans 13 residues. The V gene's germline CDR1 is LNHDA and CDR2 SQIVND (reference sequence). Trimming removed 5 bases at V and 1 base at J, with 8 bases between. CDR3 region: CASSVDINYGYTF. For the CDR3, the DNA is TGTGCCAGTAGTGTCGACATTAACTATGGCTACACCTTC.

This chain uses TRBV9 with TRBJ2-1, with TRBD2 identical over 8 bases. CDR3 length: 16 amino acids. Germline V gene sequence: CDR1 SGDLS, CDR2 YYNGEE. The V gene end was trimmed by 4 bases and the J gene end by 0 bases; junction bases not matched to a gene: 6. The CDR3 DNA is TGTGCCAGCAGCCCCCGACTAGCGAGCTCCTACAATGAGCAGTTCTTC. Protein sequence: CASSPRLASSYNEQFF.

The rearrangement joins TRBV19 to TRBJ1-6; 8 nucleotides line up with TRBD1. Germline V lookup: CDR1 LNHDA, CDR2 SQIVND (reference sequence). The CDR3 is made up of 16 amino acids. V lost 8 bases to trimming and J lost 5 bases; unmatched junction nucleotides: 11. The CDR3: CASRKGGTGDNSPLHF. In nucleotides, the CDR3 is TGTGCCAGTCGCAAGGGTGGGACAGGCGATAATTCACCCCTCCACTTT. Filled out from reference TRBV19 and TRBJ1-6, the complete variable domain reads DGGITQSPKYLFRKEGQNVTLSCEQNLNHDAMYWYRQDPGQGLRLIYYSQIVNDFQKGDIAEGYSVSREKKESFPLTVTSAQKNPTAFYLCASRKGGTGDNSPLHFGNGTRLTVT.

The chain is built from TRBV5-4 and TRBJ1-1; TRBD1 aligns across 7 bases. The CDR3 spans 14 residues. J was trimmed by 7 bases and V by 1 base; bases with no gene match: 7. Germline assignment: CDR1 SGHNT and CDR2 YYREEE (reference sequence). The DNA of the CDR3 is TGTGCCAGCAGCTTGCAAGGGGGCCGGGTTGAAGCTTTCTTT. It translates to CASSLQGGRVEAFF.

J is TRBJ1-2 and V is TRBV3-1 (or the pseudogene TRBV3-2); possibly TRBD1 for D (6 bases). The CDR3 runs to 12 residues. The V end was cut by 2 bases, the J end by 8 bases, with 9 bases between. Germline V gene data show CDR1 as LGHDT and CDR2 as YNNKEL (reference sequence). The CDR3 DNA reads TGTGCCAGCAGCCAAACAGGGCCCGGCTACACCTTC. It encodes CASSQTGPGYTF.

The chain links TRBV5-5 to TRBJ2-5; the match to TRBD2 covers 8 bases. V shed 3 bases and J 3 bases; nucleotides not matched to a gene: 7. This CDR3 spans 15 amino acids. Germline V lookup: CDR1 SGHKS, CDR2 YYEKEE (reference sequence). For the CDR3, the DNA is TGTGCCAGCAGCTCCAACAGCGGGGGCGAAGAGACCCAGTACTTC. Its translation is CASSSNSGGEETQYF.

The chain combines TRBV7-8 with TRBJ2-7; no clear D gene. CDR1 is SGHVS, CDR2 FQNEAQ, per germline. CDR3 length: 13 amino acids. V lost 8 bases, J lost 0 bases, and 11 bases lay in between. Here the CDR3 reads CASSRSDSYEQYF. CDR3 nucleotides: TGTGCCAGCTCCCGGAGTGACTCCTACGAGCAGTACTTC. The full variable domain, completed using reference TRBV7-8 and TRBJ2-7, is GAGVSQSPRYKVAKRGQDVALRCDPISGHVSLFWYQQALGQGPEFLTYFQNEAQLDKSGLPSDRFFAERPEGSVSTLKIQRTQQEDSAVYLCASSRSDSYEQYFGPGTRLTVT.

The chain combines TRBV12-3 or TRBV12-4 with TRBJ1-3; the D is unclear. CDR3 length equals 13 residues. V was trimmed by 3 bases and J by 1 base, leaving 4 bases between them. CDR3 residues: CASSFPSGNTIYF. DNA of the CDR3: TGTGCCAGCAGTTTTCCTTCTGGAAACACCATATATTTT.

The rearrangement joins TRBV7-7 to TRBJ2-7; 7 bases match TRBD1. Germline-derived CDR1 and CDR2 are SSHAT and FNYEAQ (reference sequence). CDR3 length equals 17 residues. The V gene end was trimmed by 5 bases and the J gene end by 6 bases; junction bases not matched to a gene: 19. CDR3 coding DNA: TGTGCCAGCAGCCCCCATCCTCAAGGGGGCGGCGGGTCCGAGCAGTACTTC. As protein: CASSPHPQGGGGSEQYF.

This rearrangement joins TRBV4-2 to TRBJ2-7, with D possibly matching TRBD2 (7 bases). Germline CDR1 and CDR2: LGHNA and YNFKEQ. Trimming pared 0 bases from V and 3 bases from J, leaving 18 bases between. This CDR3 is 17 amino acids long. The CDR3 DNA is TGTGCCAGCAGCCAAGATAGGGGGGAGGGTTTCGGCTACGAGCAGTACTTC. This sequence encodes CASSQDRGEGFGYEQYF.

V and J are TRBV5-1 and TRBJ1-1, with D perhaps TRBD1 (5 bases). This CDR3 has 16 amino acids. CDR1 is SGHRS, CDR2 YFSETQ, per germline. V gave up 3 bases and J gave up 1 base, with 16 bases separating them. The CDR3 loop reads CASSSDGATGNTEAFF. The CDR3 DNA follows: TGCGCCAGCAGCTCAGATGGGGCCACCGGGAACACTGAAGCTTTCTTT.

This clone has just a few counts. The CDR3 DNA reads as TGTGCCAGCAGCTTGGCCGGTCTAGCGGGGGCTGGAAGCACAGATACGCAGTATTTT. It codes for CASSLAGLAGAGSTDTQYF. The V and J genes are TRBV5-8 and TRBJ2-3, with 10 bases matching TRBD2. The CDR3 length is 19 residues. Germline-derived CDR1 and CDR2 are SGHTS and YDEGEE. Trimming removed 0 bases from V and 0 bases from J; junction bases left unmatched: 10. Based on the CDR3 plus reference TRBV5-8 and TRBJ2-3, the full variable domain is EAGVTQSPTHLIKTRGQQATLRCSPISGHTSVYWYQQALGLGLQFLLWYDEGEERNRGNFPPRFSGRQFPNYSSELNVNALELEDSALYLCASSLAGLAGAGSTDTQYFGPGTRLTVL.

The chain joins TRBV4-2 to TRBJ2-3, with 8 positions matching TRBD2. Germline V gene lookup returns CDR1 LGHNA and CDR2 YNFKEQ. After removal of 5 bases from V and 2 bases from J, the junction contained 12 bases not matched to a gene. This CDR3 spans 17 amino acids. CDR3 in DNA: TGTGCCAGCAGCGCCCCCTCGGGCGGGGGGTTCACAGATACGCAGTATTTT. Its translation: CASSAPSGGGFTDTQYF.

The CDR3 spells CASSLGGTNPYGYTF. In DNA form, the CDR3 reads TGTGCCAGCAGCTTAGGTGGCACCAATCCCTATGGCTACACCTTC. The gene calls are TRBV7-2 and TRBJ1-2; no clear D gene. V dropped 1 base and J dropped 4 bases, with 13 bases sitting between them. This CDR3 spans 15 amino acids. Germline V CDR1 and CDR2: SGHTA, FQGNSA.

The chain carries TRBV4-1 and TRBJ2-1, with 14 bases fitting TRBD2. Germline loops: CDR1 MGHRA, CDR2 YSYEKL. V was clipped by 5 bases and J by 7 bases; unmatched bases: 7. The CDR3 contains 16 residues. CDR3 region: CASSTTSGGARNEQFF. DNA of the CDR3: TGCGCCAGCAGCACGACTAGCGGGGGGGCGAGGAATGAGCAGTTCTTC.

The rearrangement joins TRBV10-3 to TRBJ1-2; 8 nucleotides match TRBD1. Germline V CDR1 and CDR2: ENHRY, SYGVKD. The CDR3 sequence is 13 residues long. V shed 5 bases, J shed 8 bases, and the junction held 7 bases outside the gene matches. The CDR3 DNA sequence: TGTGCCATCAGTCCCTCGGGACAGGAGGGCTACACCTTC. Amino acids: CAISPSGQEGYTF.

The rearrangement uses TRBV5-1 and TRBJ2-5, with TRBD2 as a possible D gene (5 bases). V was trimmed by 5 bases and J by 2 bases, leaving 16 bases between them. The CDR3 sequence is 15 residues long. Germline CDR1 and CDR2: SGHRS and YFSETQ. CDR3 nucleotides: TGCGCCAGCAGTTCTAGGTTGGAGGTACAAGAGACCCAGTACTTC. This translates into CASSSRLEVQETQYF. Full variable domain (outside the CDR3, taken from reference TRBV5-1 and TRBJ2-5): KAGVTQTPRYLIKTRGQQVTLSCSPISGHRSVSWYQQTPGQGLQFLFEYFSETQRNKGNFPGRFSGRQFSNSRSEMNVSTLELGDSALYLCASSSRLEVQETQYFGPGTRLLVL.

The chain employs TRBV15 and TRBJ1-4, with D tentatively TRBD1 (5 bases). Trimming left V 0 bases short and J 4 bases short, with 12 bases between. The CDR3 has 16 amino acids. CDR1 and CDR2 (germline): LNHNV, YYDKDF (reference sequence). CDR3 protein: CATSRERQGINEKLFF. CDR3 bases: TGTGCCACCAGCAGAGAGCGGCAGGGCATTAATGAAAAACTGTTTTTT.

The rearrangement uses TRBV5-1 and TRBJ2-7; 7 bases agree with TRBD1. With V trimmed by 4 bases and J by 0 bases, 7 bases remained unmatched. This CDR3 has 15 amino acids. Germline V CDR1 and CDR2: SGHRS, YFSETQ. The CDR3 is CASSPRGQSSYEQYF. The CDR3 DNA sequence: TGCGCCAGCAGCCCTCGGGGACAGAGCTCCTACGAGCAGTACTTC. Supplemented by reference TRBV5-1 and TRBJ2-7, the full variable domain reads KAGVTQTPRYLIKTRGQQVTLSCSPISGHRSVSWYQQTPGQGLQFLFEYFSETQRNKGNFPGRFSGRQFSNSRSEMNVSTLELGDSALYLCASSPRGQSSYEQYFGPGTRLTVT.